This T cell receptor (beta chain) was observed in a study of technical replicates of blood from several donors. The method was immunoSEQ multiplex PCR; TCRdb's version includes in-frame clones alone and lacks a portion of them. Of about 88,000 clones listed, around 94% are singletons. Germline CDR1 and CDR2: GTSNPN and SVGIG (reference sequence). V lost 2 bases, J lost 1 base, and 12 bases lay in between. The CDR3 contains 15 residues. The TCR comes from a human donor in good health. This rearrangement joins TRBV30 to TRBJ1-3, with unresolved D. Sequenced input: T cells isolated from PBMCs. DNA of the CDR3: TGTGCCTGGAGTTGGGCAGGAAAATCTGGAAACACCATATATTTT. It codes for CAWSWAGKSGNTIYF.